Described below is a single TCR beta chain sequence and its context. Its antigen is unidentified. These data belong to a study of fetal regulatory T cell absence and autoimmunity. Sequencing was at survey level. Sequenced by immunoSEQ multiplex PCR; TCRdb stores in-frame clones only, minus some. The table lists about 95,000 clones, roughly 78% of them singletons. CDR1 and CDR2 from the germline V gene are LNHDA and SQIVND (reference sequence). The CDR3 runs to 14 residues. After removal of 5 bases from V and 4 bases from J, the junction contained 5 bases not matched to a gene. Regarding the study as a whole: Compared with cord blood, pancreas showed oligoclonal TCR enrichment, some clones over 95-fold.

What was sequenced was pancreas tissue. The V call is TRBV19, the J call TRBJ2-7, with 10 bases lining up with TRBD2. This clonotype originated in a male donor with IPEX syndrome. CDR3: CASSPSGRGYEQYF. DNA of the CDR3: TGTGCCAGTAGTCCTAGCGGGAGAGGATACGAGCAGTACTTC. The variable domain in full, completed from reference TRBV19 and TRBJ2-7, reads DGGITQSPKYLFRKEGQNVTLSCEQNLNHDAMYWYRQDPGQGLRLIYYSQIVNDFQKGDIAEGYSVSREKKESFPLTVTSAQKNPTAFYLCASSPSGRGYEQYFGPGTRLTVT.